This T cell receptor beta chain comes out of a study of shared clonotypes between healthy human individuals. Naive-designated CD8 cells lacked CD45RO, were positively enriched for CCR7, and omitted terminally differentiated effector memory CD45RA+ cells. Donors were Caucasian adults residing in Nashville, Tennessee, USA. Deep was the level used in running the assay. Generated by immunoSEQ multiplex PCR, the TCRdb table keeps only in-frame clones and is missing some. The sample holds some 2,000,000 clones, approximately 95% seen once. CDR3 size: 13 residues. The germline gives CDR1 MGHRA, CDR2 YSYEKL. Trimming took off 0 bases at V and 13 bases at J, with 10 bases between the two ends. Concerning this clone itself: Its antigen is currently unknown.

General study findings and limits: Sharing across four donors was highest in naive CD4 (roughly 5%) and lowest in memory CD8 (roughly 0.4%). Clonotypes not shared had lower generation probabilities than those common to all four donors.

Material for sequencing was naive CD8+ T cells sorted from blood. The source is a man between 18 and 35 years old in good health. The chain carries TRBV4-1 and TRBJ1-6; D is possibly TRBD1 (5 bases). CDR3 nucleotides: TGCGCCAGCAGCCAAGATGGGGCAAACCCCCTCCACTTT. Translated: CASSQDGANPLHF.